This record concerns one TCR beta chain sequence. This sample is part of a study of T cells in Graves' hyperthyroidism and ophthalmopathy. Study in general: Blood was drawn when the patient was first diagnosed and still untreated.

There were TCR beta CDR3 regions amplified from RNA transcripts. The HTBI primer set was used in a first-round RT-PCR of the TCR CDR3. TCRdb processed the multiplex PCR reads anew with MiXCR; each CDR3 protein has one entry. The data show under 350,000 distinct CDR3 sequences, with 15% to 20% seen just once and about 49% held by the top ten. An absence of ophthalmopathy progression within 18 months meant stable Graves' hyperthyroidism. Hyperthyroidism, newly diagnosed and lasting under 2 months, affected patients aged 18 to 65. The clonotype originates from a woman aged 45-59 years with Graves' hyperthyroidism. The sample consisted of blood.

The CDR3 here is CASSLARERTGELFF. DNA of the CDR3: TGTGCCAGCAGCTTGGCGAGGGAGAGAACCGGGGAGCTGTTTTTT. The genes are TRBV7-8 and TRBJ2-2; D perhaps matches TRBD2 (5 bases). V shed 3 bases and J shed 5 bases, with 13 bases lying between them. From germline, CDR1 is SGHVS and CDR2 FQNEAQ. This CDR3 contains 15 residues.